Following are 6 T cell receptor beta chains from one sample sequenced in a study of spatial heterogeneity in lung cancer. Study-wide results and limits: Within tumors, counts of expanded alpha and beta TCRs tracked tumor mutation counts.

Time point of the sample: sample taken at primary tumor resection. No cognate antigen is known for these TCRs. TCRdb analysed the 5' RACE reads with MiXCR anew, one entry per CDR3 protein. The repertoire has about 4,200 distinct CDR3 sequences, about 6.1% of them found once; the top ten carry over 15%. The source was lung tumor tissue, collected at surgery. All receptors come from a male donor with early-stage non-small cell lung cancer.

By frequency in the sample, this clonotype is medium-sized. The chain carries TRBV11-3 and TRBJ1-2; D unclear. CDR1 and CDR2 (germline): SGHNT, YENEEA. V was shortened by 5 bases and J by 8 bases, with 21 bases between the two germline ends. This CDR3 is 15 amino acids long. The CDR3 nucleotides are TGTGCCAGCAGCCCGCCGGGTAGGAGCGATAGCGGCTACACCTTC. This translates into CASSPPGRSDSGYTF.

By sample share, this clonotype is medium-sized. This chain uses TRBV27 with TRBJ1-5; maybe TRBD1 (6 bases). CDR3 size: 15 residues. Trimming removed 8 bases at V and 2 bases at J, with 16 bases between. CDR1 and CDR2 (germline): MNHEY, SMNVEV (reference sequence). The chain's CDR3 is CASAAGAVGNQPQHF. Written as DNA, the CDR3 is TGTGCCAGCGCGGCAGGGGCGGTGGGCAATCAGCCCCAGCATTTT.

By frequency in the sample, this clonotype is medium-sized. This sequence joins TRBV6-2 or TRBV6-3 and TRBJ2-1, with 12 positions matching TRBD2. From germline, CDR1 is MNHEY and CDR2 SVGEGT. The CDR3 has 17 amino acids. V shed 6 bases, J shed 6 bases, and the junction held 12 bases outside the gene matches. The CDR3 region is CASSWAIRLAGANEQFF. For the CDR3, the DNA is TGTGCCAGCAGCTGGGCGATTAGACTAGCGGGAGCCAATGAGCAGTTCTTC.

This clonotype has ten or more counts. The rearrangement joins TRBV19 to TRBJ2-1, with D possibly TRBD2 on 6 matching bases. This CDR3 has 12 amino acids. V lost 6 bases and J 10 bases, leaving 13 bases between the germline ends. Germline lookup yields CDR1 LNHDA and CDR2 SQIVND (reference sequence). CDR3 protein: CASSLTSREQFF. The DNA for the CDR3 is TGTGCCAGTAGCCTGACTAGTCGCGAGCAGTTCTTC.

By sample share, this clonotype is medium-sized. This chain connects TRBV6-1 to TRBJ2-1, with TRBD2 matching 9 bases. This CDR3 is 15 amino acids long. Trimming at V came to 5 bases and at J to 1 base, leaving 3 bases not matched to a gene. Germline loops: CDR1 MNHNS, CDR2 SASEGT. The CDR3 region has the DNA TGTGCCAGCAGTCCTACTAGCGGGTCCTACAATGAGCAGTTCTTC. It yields the protein CASSPTSGSYNEQFF.

By sample fraction, this clonotype is medium-sized. V gene TRBV7-9 combines with J gene TRBJ2-2; 9 bases agree with TRBD2. This CDR3 comprises 17 residues. Trimming at V came to 5 bases and at J to 4 bases, leaving 11 bases not matched to a gene. Germline loops: CDR1 SEHNR, CDR2 FQNEAQ (reference sequence). The CDR3 DNA reads TGTGCCAGCAGCCCGACTCGGCTAGCGGGATCCACCGGGGAGCTGTTTTTT. Residues: CASSPTRLAGSTGELFF. Using reference TRBV7-9 and TRBJ2-2 for the parts outside the CDR3, the full variable domain is DTGVSQNPRHKITKRGQNVTFRCDPISEHNRLYWYRQTLGQGPEFLTYFQNEAQLEKSRLLSDRFSAERPKGSFSTLEIQRTEQGDSAMYLCASSPTRLAGSTGELFFGEGSRLTVL.